This T cell receptor beta chain appears in the sequencing data of a study of regulatory T cells in long-lasting Graves disease. Background on the study: Treatment with antithyroid drugs for over 5 years, together with positive TSH receptor antibodies, meant persistent Graves' disease.

V gave up 6 bases and J gave up 8 bases; unmatched junction bases: 3. Germline assignment: CDR1 SGHAT and CDR2 FQNNGV. This CDR3 has 12 amino acids. In this sample, this clonotype turned up many times. Time point indicated: persistent/refractory GD, antithyroid drugs over 5 years with positive TRAb. There was RNA extracted from PBMCs, and the TCR library was made from it. Relying on iRepertoire HTBI primers and Arm-PCR of CDR3 regions, the team built TCR beta libraries. TCRdb recomputed calls from the multiplex PCR reads with MiXCR, one row per CDR3 protein. The sample has 400,000 to 500,000 distinct CDR3 sequences, 22% seen once.

The clonotype comes from a female donor with Graves disease. The sample in question was peripheral blood mononuclear cells (PBMCs), obtained when the disease was refractory, from a patient treated with antithyroid drugs. V is TRBV11-2 and J is TRBJ1-4, with 7 bases matching TRBD1. The chain's CDR3 is CASRTGEEKLFF. The CDR3 DNA reads as TGTGCCAGCAGAACAGGGGAAGAAAAACTGTTTTTT. The whole variable domain, remainder taken from reference TRBV11-2 and TRBJ1-4, is EAGVAQSPRYKIIEKRQSVAFWCNPISGHATLYWYQQILGQGPKLLIQFQNNGVVDDSQLPKDRFSAERLKGVDSTLKIQPAKLEDSAVYLCASRTGEEKLFFGSGTQLSVL.